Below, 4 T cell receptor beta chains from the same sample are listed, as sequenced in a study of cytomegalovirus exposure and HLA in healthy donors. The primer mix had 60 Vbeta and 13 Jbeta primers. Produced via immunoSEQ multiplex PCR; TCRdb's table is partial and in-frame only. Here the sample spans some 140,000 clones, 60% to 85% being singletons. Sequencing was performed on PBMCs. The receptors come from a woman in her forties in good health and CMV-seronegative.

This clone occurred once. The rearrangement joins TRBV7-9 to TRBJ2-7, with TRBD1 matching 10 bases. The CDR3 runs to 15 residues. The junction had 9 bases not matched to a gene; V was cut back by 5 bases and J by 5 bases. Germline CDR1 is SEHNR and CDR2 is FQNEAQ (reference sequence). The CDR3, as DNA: TGTGCCAGCAGCCCTCACCGGGACAGGGGCCACGAGCAGTACTTC. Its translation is CASSPHRDRGHEQYF.

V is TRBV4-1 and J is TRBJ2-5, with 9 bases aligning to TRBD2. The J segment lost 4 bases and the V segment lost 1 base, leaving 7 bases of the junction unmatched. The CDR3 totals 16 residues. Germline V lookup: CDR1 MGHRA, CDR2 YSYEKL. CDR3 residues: CASSQVGAGGRETQYF. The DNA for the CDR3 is TGCGCCAGCAGCCAAGTTGGAGCGGGGGGCCGAGAGACCCAGTACTTC.

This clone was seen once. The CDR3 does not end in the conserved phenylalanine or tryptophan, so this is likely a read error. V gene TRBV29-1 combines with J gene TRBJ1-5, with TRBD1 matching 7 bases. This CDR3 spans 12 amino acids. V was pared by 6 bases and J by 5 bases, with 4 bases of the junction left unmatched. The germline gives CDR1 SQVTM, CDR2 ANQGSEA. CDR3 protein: CSVQGVDQPQHL. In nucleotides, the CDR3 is TGCAGCGTGCAGGGGGTGGATCAGCCCCAGCATCTT.

This chain's CDR3 is CAWSRGTGQETQYF. CDR3 coding DNA: TGTGCCTGGAGTAGGGGGACAGGACAAGAGACCCAGTACTTC. The rearrangement uses TRBV30 and TRBJ2-5; 8 positions match TRBD1. Trimming at V came to 2 bases and at J to 2 bases, leaving 4 bases not matched to a gene. This CDR3 comprises 14 residues. CDR1 is GTSNPN, CDR2 SVGIG, per germline (reference sequence).